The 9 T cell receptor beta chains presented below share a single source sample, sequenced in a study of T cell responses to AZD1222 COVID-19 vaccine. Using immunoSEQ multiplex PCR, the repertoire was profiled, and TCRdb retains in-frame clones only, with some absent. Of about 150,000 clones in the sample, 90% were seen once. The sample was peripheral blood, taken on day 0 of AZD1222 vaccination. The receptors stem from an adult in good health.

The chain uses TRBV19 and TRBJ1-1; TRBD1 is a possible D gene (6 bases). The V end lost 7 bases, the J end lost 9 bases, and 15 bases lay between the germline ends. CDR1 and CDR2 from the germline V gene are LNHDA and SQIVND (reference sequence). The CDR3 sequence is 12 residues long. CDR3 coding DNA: TGTGCCAGTACCCTAGGGGGGGGCAAAGCTTTCTTT. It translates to CASTLGGGKAFF. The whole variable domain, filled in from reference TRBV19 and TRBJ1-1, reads DGGITQSPKYLFRKEGQNVTLSCEQNLNHDAMYWYRQDPGQGLRLIYYSQIVNDFQKGDIAEGYSVSREKKESFPLTVTSAQKNPTAFYLCASTLGGGKAFFGQGTRLTVV.

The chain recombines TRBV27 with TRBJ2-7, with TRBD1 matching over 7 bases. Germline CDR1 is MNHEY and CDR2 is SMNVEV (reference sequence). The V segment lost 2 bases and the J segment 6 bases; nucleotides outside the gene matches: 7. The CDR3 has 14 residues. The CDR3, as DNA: TGTGCCAGCAGTTTAAGCACAGGGGAACGCGAGCAGTACTTC. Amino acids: CASSLSTGEREQYF.

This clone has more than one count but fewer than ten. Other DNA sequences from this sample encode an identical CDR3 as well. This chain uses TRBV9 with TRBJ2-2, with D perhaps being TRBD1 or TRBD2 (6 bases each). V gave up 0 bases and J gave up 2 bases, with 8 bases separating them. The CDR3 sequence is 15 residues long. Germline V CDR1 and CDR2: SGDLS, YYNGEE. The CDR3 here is CASSVGGTNTGELFF. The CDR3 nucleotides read TGTGCCAGCAGCGTAGGCGGGACAAACACCGGGGAGCTGTTTTTT.

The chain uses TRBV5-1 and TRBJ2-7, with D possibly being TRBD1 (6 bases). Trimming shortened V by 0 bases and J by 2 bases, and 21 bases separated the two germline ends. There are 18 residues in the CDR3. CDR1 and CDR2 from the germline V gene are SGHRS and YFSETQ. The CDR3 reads CASSLAVGIGTRTYEQYF. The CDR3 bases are TGCGCCAGCAGCTTGGCAGTGGGGATCGGGACAAGGACCTACGAGCAGTACTTC.

CDR3: CASSLGWGTYNEQFF. The CDR3 nucleotides read TGCGCCAGCAGCTTGGGCTGGGGAACCTACAATGAGCAGTTCTTC. V and J are TRBV5-1 and TRBJ2-1; no clear D. CDR1 and CDR2 (germline): SGHRS, YFSETQ. Deletions cut 0 bases from V and 2 bases from J, with 9 bases between. The CDR3 sequence is 15 residues long.

CDR3 amino acids: CASSLGGGNLRYF. The CDR3 region has the DNA TGTGCCAGCAGCTTAGGCGGGGGGAACCTAAGGTACTTC. This sequence joins TRBV11-2 and TRBJ2-7; 8 bases match TRBD2. The CDR3 spans 13 residues. The trim removed 1 base at V and 12 bases at J, leaving 8 bases unmatched. Germline V gene lookup returns CDR1 SGHAT and CDR2 FQNNGV.

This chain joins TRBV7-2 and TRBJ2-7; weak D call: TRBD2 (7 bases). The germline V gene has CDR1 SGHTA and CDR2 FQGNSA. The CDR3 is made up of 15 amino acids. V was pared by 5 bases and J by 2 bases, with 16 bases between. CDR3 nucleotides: TGTGCCAGCAGCCAGGGGCGGGGGAGGACCTACGAGCAGTACTTC. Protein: CASSQGRGRTYEQYF.

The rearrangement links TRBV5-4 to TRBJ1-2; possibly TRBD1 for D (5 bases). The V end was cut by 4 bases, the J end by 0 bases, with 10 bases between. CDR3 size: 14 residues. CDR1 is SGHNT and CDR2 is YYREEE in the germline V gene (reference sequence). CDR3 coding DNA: TGTGCCAGCAGCGTGCCGGGGGCTAACTATGGCTACACCTTC. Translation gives CASSVPGANYGYTF.

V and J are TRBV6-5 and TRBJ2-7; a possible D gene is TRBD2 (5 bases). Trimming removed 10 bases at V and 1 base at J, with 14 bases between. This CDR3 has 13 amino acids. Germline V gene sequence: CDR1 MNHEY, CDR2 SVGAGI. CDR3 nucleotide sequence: TGTGCCATCCGAGGGCCAGGATCCTACGAGCAGTACTTC. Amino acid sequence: CAIRGPGSYEQYF.